The present TCR beta chain was sequenced within a study of CD8+ T cells in alopecia areata. At the level of the study: Each of the treated patients was given oral tofacitinib, 5 to 10 mg twice daily, for moderate-to-severe alopecia areata.

Researchers gathered lesional scalp punch biopsies and peripheral blood from patients with alopecia areata. V was pared by 0 bases and J by 3 bases, with 12 bases between. Germline loops: CDR1 LGHNA, CDR2 YSLEER. This CDR3 has 16 residues. cDNA serving as the sequencing template came from extracted, reverse transcribed RNA. Clones were sequenced by immunoSEQ multiplex PCR, and TCRdb holds only the in-frame ones, with some missing. The repertoire holds 200,000 to 250,000 clones, with roughly 69% as singletons. The chain combines TRBV4-3 with TRBJ2-1; a weak D match, TRBD1 (5 bases). The receptor was derived from a human donor with alopecia areata. The source material was CD4+ T cells sorted from blood, sampled at week 0. The CDR3 nucleotides read TGCGCCAGCAGCCAAGATTGGCGGACAAACTACAATGAGCAGTTCTTC. It is translated as CASSQDWRTNYNEQFF.